This is a list of T cell receptor beta chains from one sample in a study of cytomegalovirus exposure and HLA in healthy donors. Sequencing was performed with immunoSEQ multiplex PCR; in TCRdb, only in-frame clones are kept and a portion is missing. The table has 25,000 to 35,000 clones, 87% seen once. Sequenced input: PBMCs. Receptors originate from a boy aged 10-17 years in good health and CMV-seronegative. Each CDR3 is given with its conserved first and last residue. The order of the fields is D gene, J gene, clone size, V gene, CDR3 protein, CDR3 DNA. The D gene is left open where the match is weak. The size entry is marked missing in some rows and otherwise reads once, few, many or a size class.

TRBD2,TRBJ2-5,-,TRBV4-3,CASSQDSGGGQETQYF,TGCGCCAGCAGCCAAGATAGCGGGGGAGGCCAAGAGACCCAGTACTTC
-,TRBJ2-1,-,TRBV2,CASRASATYNEQFF,TGTGCCAGCAGGGCTAGCGCCACCTACAATGAGCAGTTCTTC
TRBD2,TRBJ2-1,-,TRBV18,CASSPNLPGLARNEQFF,TGTGCCAGCTCACCCAACCTCCCGGGACTAGCGCGGAATGAGCAGTTCTTC
-,TRBJ2-7,-,TRBV20-1,CSAADSYEQYF,TGCAGTGCTGCGGACAGTTACGAGCAGTACTTC
-,TRBJ1-1,-,TRBV20-1,CSAQTRTEAFF,TGCAGTGCTCAAACACGCACTGAAGCTTTCTTT
-,TRBJ1-2,-,TRBV9,CASSVPGSGGYTF,TGTGCCAGCAGCGTACCAGGGTCAGGAGGCTACACCTTC
TRBD2,TRBJ2-1,-,TRBV6-4,CASSISGGVEQFF,TGTGCCAGCAGTATTAGCGGGGGGGTCGAGCAGTTCTTC
TRBD1,TRBJ1-3,-,TRBV4-1,CASSYSRDRLSFSGNTIYF,TGCGCCAGCAGCTATTCTCGGGACAGACTATCGTTTTCTGGAAACACCATATATTTT
-,TRBJ1-1,few,TRBV19,CASTPTLDGGYEAFF,TGTGCCAGTACTCCGACCTTGGACGGAGGATATGAAGCTTTCTTT
TRBD1,TRBJ1-1,-,TRBV4-1,CASSQLSLYRGNTEAFF,TGCGCCAGCAGCCAACTATCACTCTACAGGGGTAACACTGAAGCTTTCTTT
-,TRBJ1-5,-,TRBV7-2,CASSQQPQGNNQPQHF,TGTGCCAGCAGCCAGCAACCCCAGGGGAACAATCAGCCCCAGCATTTT
-,TRBJ2-7,-,TRBV6-5,CASSSTGTVGYEQYF,TGTGCCAGCAGTTCCACAGGTACAGTAGGCTACGAGCAGTACTTC
TRBD2,TRBJ2-3,-,TRBV18,CASSPPGLAGDTQYF,TGTGCCAGCTCACCCCCGGGACTAGCGGGAGATACGCAGTATTTT
TRBD2,TRBJ2-3,-,TRBV19,CASGPTGLAGGDTQYF,TGTGCCAGTGGACCGACCGGGCTAGCGGGGGGGGATACGCAGTATTTT
TRBD1,TRBJ1-2,-,TRBV28,CASSWGQGALGYTF,TGTGCCAGCAGTTGGGGACAGGGGGCGTTGGGCTACACCTTC
-,TRBJ1-4,-,TRBV6-1,CASSQGPTNEKLFF,TGTGCCAGCAGCCAGGGTCCAACTAATGAAAAACTGTTTTTT
-,TRBJ2-5,-,TRBV19,CASSIERQETQYF,TGTGCCAGTAGTATAGAACGGCAAGAGACCCAGTACTTC
-,TRBJ2-2,-,TRBV14,CASSPRIAGELFF,TGTGCCAGCAGCCCCCGTATAGCCGGGGAGCTGTTTTTT
-,TRBJ2-5,-,TRBV2,CASIPGNRETQYF,TGTGCCAGCATTCCGGGTAATCGAGAGACCCAGTACTTC
-,TRBJ1-5,-,TRBV7-2,CASSLARDNQPQHF,TGTGCCAGCAGCTTAGCTCGGGACAATCAGCCCCAGCATTTT
TRBD1,TRBJ1-2,-,TRBV2,CASRESRDRERGYTF,TGTGCCAGCAGGGAGTCCCGGGACAGGGAGAGAGGCTACACCTTC
TRBD1,TRBJ1-6,-,TRBV7-9,CASSVSVPTGLSPLHF,TGTGCCAGCAGCGTTTCTGTCCCGACAGGGCTATCACCCCTCCACTTT
-,TRBJ1-6,-,TRBV7-9,CASSLGPSSYNSPLHF,TGTGCCAGCAGCTTAGGTCCCAGCTCCTATAATTCACCCCTCCACTTT